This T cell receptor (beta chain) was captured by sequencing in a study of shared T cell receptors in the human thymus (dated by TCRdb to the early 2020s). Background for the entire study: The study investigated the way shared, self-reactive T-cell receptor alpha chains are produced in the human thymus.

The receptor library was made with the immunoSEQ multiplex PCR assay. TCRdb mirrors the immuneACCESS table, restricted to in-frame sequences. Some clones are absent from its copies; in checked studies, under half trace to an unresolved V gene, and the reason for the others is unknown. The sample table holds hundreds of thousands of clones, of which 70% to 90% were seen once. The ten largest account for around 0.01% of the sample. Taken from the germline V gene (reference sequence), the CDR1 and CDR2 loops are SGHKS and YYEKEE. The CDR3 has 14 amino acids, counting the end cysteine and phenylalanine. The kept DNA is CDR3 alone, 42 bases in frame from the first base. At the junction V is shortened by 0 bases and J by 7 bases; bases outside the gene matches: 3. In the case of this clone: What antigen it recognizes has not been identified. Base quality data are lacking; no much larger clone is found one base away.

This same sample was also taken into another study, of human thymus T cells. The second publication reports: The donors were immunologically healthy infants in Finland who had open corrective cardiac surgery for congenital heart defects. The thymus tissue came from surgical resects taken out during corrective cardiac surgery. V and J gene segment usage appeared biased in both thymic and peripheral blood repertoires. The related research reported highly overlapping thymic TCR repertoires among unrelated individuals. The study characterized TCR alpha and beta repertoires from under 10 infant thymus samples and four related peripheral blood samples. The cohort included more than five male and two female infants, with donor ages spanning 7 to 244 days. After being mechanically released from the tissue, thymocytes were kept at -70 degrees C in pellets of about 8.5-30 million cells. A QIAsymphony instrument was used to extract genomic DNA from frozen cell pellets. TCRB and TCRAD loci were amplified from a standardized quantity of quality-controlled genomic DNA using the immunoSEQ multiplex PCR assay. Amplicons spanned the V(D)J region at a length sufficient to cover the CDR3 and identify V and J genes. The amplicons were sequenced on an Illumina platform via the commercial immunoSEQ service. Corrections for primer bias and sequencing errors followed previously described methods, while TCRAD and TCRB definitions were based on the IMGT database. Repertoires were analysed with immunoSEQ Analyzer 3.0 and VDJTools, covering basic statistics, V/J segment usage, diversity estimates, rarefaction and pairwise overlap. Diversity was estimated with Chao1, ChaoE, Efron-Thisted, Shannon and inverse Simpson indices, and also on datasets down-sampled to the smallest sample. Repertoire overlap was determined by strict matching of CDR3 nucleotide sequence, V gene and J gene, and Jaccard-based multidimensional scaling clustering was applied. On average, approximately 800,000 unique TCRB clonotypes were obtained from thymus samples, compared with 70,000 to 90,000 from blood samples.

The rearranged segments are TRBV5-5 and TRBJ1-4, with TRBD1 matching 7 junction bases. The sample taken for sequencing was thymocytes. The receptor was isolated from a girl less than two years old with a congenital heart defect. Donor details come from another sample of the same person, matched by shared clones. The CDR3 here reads CASSLGTGGEKLFF. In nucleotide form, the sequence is TGTGCCAGCAGCTTGGGGACAGGCGGTGAAAAACTGTTTTTT. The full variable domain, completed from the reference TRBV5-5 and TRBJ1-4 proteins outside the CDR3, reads DAGVTQSPTHLIKTRGQQVTLRCSPISGHKSVSWYQQVLGQGPQFIFQYYEKEERGRGNFPDRFSARQFPNYSSELNVNALLLGDSALYLCASSLGTGGEKLFFGSGTQLSVL.